The 24 T cell receptor beta chains below were found in one sample sequenced in a study of T cell responses to AZD1222 COVID-19 vaccine. Profiling relied on immunoSEQ multiplex PCR, and the TCRdb table lists in-frame clones only, not all of them. The table has about 73,000 clones, over 70% seen once; the top ten hold about 50%. Sample: peripheral blood, taken 28 days after the second AZD1222 dose. Every receptor here comes from an adult who received the AZD1222 COVID-19 vaccine.

This clone was detected only a few times. The V and J genes are TRBV2 and TRBJ2-1; 10 bases are a match to TRBD2. There are 16 residues in the CDR3. CDR1 and CDR2 (germline): SNHLY, FYNNEI. Trimming took 7 bases from V and 4 from J; bases not matched to a gene: 10. The CDR3 nucleotides read TGTGCCAGCACAGAGCCCACTAGCGGGGTGTACAATGAGCAGTTCTTC. Encoded protein: CASTEPTSGVYNEQFF.

The CDR3 spells CASRPDLSYEQYF. The DNA of the CDR3 is TGCGCCAGCAGGCCGGACTTAAGCTACGAGCAGTACTTC. The chain links TRBV5-1 to TRBJ2-7, with a possible D match to TRBD2 (5 bases). The germline V and J ends were trimmed by 5 bases and 3 bases, with 12 bases remaining between them. The CDR3 spans 13 residues. Germline V gene sequence: CDR1 SGHRS, CDR2 YFSETQ.

This clone was seen just once. The J gene is TRBJ2-2, the V gene TRBV2, with TRBD1 matching over 8 bases. The germline CDR1 and CDR2 sequences are SNHLY and FYNNEI. The CDR3 consists of 15 residues. Trimming at V came to 3 bases and at J to 3 bases, leaving 3 bases not matched to a gene. CDR3 DNA: TGTGCCAGCAGTGACAGGGGGCTATACACCGGGGAGCTGTTTTTT. It yields the protein CASSDRGLYTGELFF.

The V gene is TRBV7-2, the J gene TRBJ2-7, with D maybe TRBD2 (7 bases). This CDR3 comprises 15 residues. Between the trimmed V and J ends, which lost 1 base and 3 bases, there was a span of 13 bases. The germline V gene has CDR1 SGHTA and CDR2 FQGNSA. CDR3 bases: TGTGCCAGCAGCTTAGACCGGGGGGCCTACTACGAGCAGTACTTC. Its protein product is CASSLDRGAYYEQYF. Full variable domain (missing parts from reference TRBV7-2 and TRBJ2-7): GAGVSQSPSNKVTEKGKDVELRCDPISGHTALYWYRQSLGQGLEFLIYFQGNSAPDKSGLPSDRFSAERTGGSVSTLTIQRTQQEDSAVYLCASSLDRGAYYEQYFGPGTRLTVT.

The V gene is TRBV5-4, the J gene TRBJ1-6; tentatively, D is TRBD1 (5 bases). This CDR3 region has 14 residues. V gave up 0 bases and J gave up 8 bases, with 9 bases separating them. CDR1 is SGHNT, CDR2 YYREEE, per germline (reference sequence). This chain's CDR3 is CASSLERGHSPLHF. The CDR3 region has the DNA TGTGCCAGCAGCTTGGAAAGGGGTCATTCACCCCTCCACTTT.

The chain employs TRBV6-5 and TRBJ2-1; D ambiguous. The germline CDR1 and CDR2 sequences are MNHEY and SVGAGI. The V gene lost 0 bases and the J gene lost 5 bases, with 14 bases spanning the gap. The CDR3 sequence is 16 residues long. CDR3 coding DNA: TGTGCCAGCAGTTACTCGATTTGGGAAGCGAACAATGAGCAGTTCTTC. Translation gives CASSYSIWEANNEQFF.

This clone was counted many times. The J gene is TRBJ1-6, the V gene TRBV2, with 8 bases matching TRBD1. This CDR3 spans 13 amino acids. Germline V lookup: CDR1 SNHLY, CDR2 FYNNEI. J lost 6 bases, V lost 11 bases, and 6 bases had no gene match. CDR3 region: CAPGDRTNSPLHF. The CDR3 nucleotides are TGTGCCCCCGGGGACAGGACTAATTCACCCCTCCACTTT.

The chain carries TRBV28 and TRBJ1-2; D gene uncertain. This CDR3 is 14 amino acids long. V dropped 6 bases and J dropped 6 bases, with 17 bases sitting between them. Germline CDR1 is MDHEN and CDR2 is SYDVKM. This CDR3 is CASRLGPARDGYTF. The CDR3 bases are TGTGCCAGCAGACTCGGGCCTGCCAGAGATGGCTACACCTTC.

The rearrangement links TRBV19 to TRBJ1-2; TRBD1 matches 10 bases. The CDR3 runs to 15 residues. J was trimmed by 6 bases and V by 3 bases; bases with no gene match: 7. CDR1 is LNHDA and CDR2 is SQIVND in the germline V gene (reference sequence). The CDR3 loop reads CASSIGLGTGDGYTF. The CDR3 DNA reads as TGTGCCAGTAGTATTGGCCTCGGGACAGGGGATGGCTACACCTTC. Drawing the rest from reference TRBV19 and TRBJ1-2, the complete variable domain is DGGITQSPKYLFRKEGQNVTLSCEQNLNHDAMYWYRQDPGQGLRLIYYSQIVNDFQKGDIAEGYSVSREKKESFPLTVTSAQKNPTAFYLCASSIGLGTGDGYTFGSGTRLTVV.

The chain carries TRBV7-2 and TRBJ2-3, with unresolved D. This CDR3 has 12 residues. CDR1 is SGHTA, CDR2 FQGNSA, per germline. V was trimmed by 4 bases and J by 4 bases, leaving 6 bases between them. CDR3 DNA sequence: TGTGCCAGCAGCTCCCCCCCAGATACGCAGTATTTT. Its protein product is CASSSPPDTQYF.

The chain combines TRBV2 with TRBJ1-6, with D tentatively TRBD1 (5 bases). V lost 5 bases and J 14 bases, leaving 22 bases between the germline ends. This CDR3 is built from 15 residues. The germline CDR1 and CDR2 sequences are SNHLY and FYNNEI. Written as DNA, the CDR3 is TGTGCCAGCAGTCCCCCGGGGGACGGTGCGTGGTCCCTCCACTTT. Amino acid sequence: CASSPPGDGAWSLHF.

The chain links TRBV2 to TRBJ2-7; D is unresolved. Per the germline V gene, CDR1 is SNHLY and CDR2 is FYNNEI. CDR3 size: 14 residues. The V end was cut by 2 bases, the J end by 1 base, with 9 bases between. The DNA of the CDR3 is TGTGCCAGCAGTGAACTGGAGAGTTCCTACGAGCAGTACTTC. Translation gives CASSELESSYEQYF.

This chain links TRBV18 with TRBJ2-3; 9 nucleotides match TRBD2. The CDR3 covers 20 residues. V lost 0 bases and J lost 1; bases outside the gene matches: 14. Per germline, CDR1 KGHSH and CDR2 LQKENI. The CDR3 reads CASSPPGLAGYWSRTDTQYF. CDR3 DNA: TGTGCCAGCTCACCACCGGGACTAGCCGGGTATTGGTCACGCACAGATACGCAGTATTTT.

The J gene is TRBJ1-5, the V gene TRBV5-4; 8 nucleotides line up with TRBD1. Germline trimming cut 5 bases from V and 4 bases from J; bases unmatched to any gene: 5. Germline V gene data show CDR1 as SGHNT and CDR2 as YYREEE (reference sequence). CDR3 length equals 14 residues. CDR3 in amino acids: CASRDRGPNQPQHF. CDR3 nucleotide sequence: TGTGCCAGCAGAGACAGGGGCCCGAATCAGCCCCAGCATTTT.

The chain recombines TRBV30 with TRBJ2-1; D is unresolved. Germline values: CDR1 GTSNPN, CDR2 SVGIG (reference sequence). Trimming removed 1 base from V and 1 base from J, with 5 bases in between. The CDR3 extends over 13 amino acids. CDR3 in amino acids: CAWSERSYNEQFF. CDR3 DNA sequence: TGTGCCTGGAGTGAGCGATCCTACAATGAGCAGTTCTTC.

Only a few counts were recorded for this clone. The V gene is TRBV28, the J gene TRBJ2-7; tentatively, D is TRBD2 (6 bases). Per the germline V gene, CDR1 is MDHEN and CDR2 is SYDVKM. Trimming cost V 5 bases and J 4 bases, with 24 bases left between them. The CDR3 is 17 residues long. The CDR3 spells CASSLVLGTPALYEQYF. In DNA form, the CDR3 reads TGTGCCAGCAGTCTAGTTCTCGGGACTCCGGCCCTTTACGAGCAGTACTTC. Looking up the rest from reference TRBV28 and TRBJ2-7 gives the full variable domain: DVKVTQSSRYLVKRTGEKVFLECVQDMDHENMFWYRQDPGLGLRLIYFSYDVKMKEKGDIPEGYSVSREKKERFSLILESASTNQTSMYLCASSLVLGTPALYEQYFGPGTRLTVT.

This clone appeared a single time. This chain links TRBV3-1 (or the pseudogene TRBV3-2) with TRBJ1-5, with D hard to call. The germline V gene has CDR1 LGHDT and CDR2 YNNKEL (reference sequence). V lost 4 bases, J lost 3 bases, and 13 bases lay in between. The CDR3 has 15 residues. CDR3 region: CASSPSSLNNQPQHF. CDR3 in DNA: TGTGCCAGCAGCCCGTCTTCGCTCAACAATCAGCCCCAGCATTTT.

This clone was detected only a few times. The chain joins TRBV2 to TRBJ1-6; a weak D match, TRBD1 (6 bases). The CDR3 has 15 residues. Trimming removed 3 bases at V and 0 bases at J, with 6 bases between. The germline V gene encodes CDR1 SNHLY and CDR2 FYNNEI. CDR3 bases: TGTGCCAGCAGTGAGGACAGCTCCTATAATTCACCCCTCCACTTT. Residues: CASSEDSSYNSPLHF.

This chain joins TRBV4-1 and TRBJ1-2; D remains ambiguous. Germline V lookup: CDR1 MGHRA, CDR2 YSYEKL. The CDR3 spans 15 residues. Trimming pared 0 bases from V and 3 bases from J, leaving 11 bases between. The CDR3 is CASSQDTRTDYGYTF. The DNA of the CDR3 is TGCGCCAGCAGCCAAGATACGAGAACAGACTATGGCTACACCTTC.

This chain joins TRBV4-2 and TRBJ2-7; 7 bases are shared with TRBD2. The CDR3 has 13 residues. With V trimmed by 4 bases and J by 2 bases, 2 bases remained unmatched. Per the germline V gene, CDR1 is LGHNA and CDR2 is YNFKEQ. In DNA form, the CDR3 reads TGTGCCAGCAGCCCCGGGACTACCTACGAGCAGTACTTC. Translated, it gives CASSPGTTYEQYF.

The rearrangement joins TRBV28 to TRBJ1-1; 8 bases fit TRBD1. The CDR3 consists of 15 residues. From germline, CDR1 is MDHEN and CDR2 SYDVKM. J was trimmed by 1 base and V by 3 bases; bases with no gene match: 4. The CDR3 DNA reads TGTGCCAGCAGTTTTTTCGGGACAGGGAACACTGAAGCTTTCTTT. It is translated as CASSFFGTGNTEAFF.

The genes are TRBV27 and TRBJ2-7, with D unresolved. The CDR3 is made up of 13 amino acids. Germline V gene data show CDR1 as MNHEY and CDR2 as SMNVEV (reference sequence). V dropped 3 bases and J dropped 2 bases, with 8 bases sitting between them. The CDR3 protein is CASSFSSPYEQYF. The CDR3 bases are TGTGCCAGCAGTTTTTCCAGTCCCTACGAGCAGTACTTC.

The CDR3 nucleotides read TGTGCCAGCAGTTCCCAAGCAGGGGGCGATAATTCACCCCTCCACTTT. It is translated as CASSSQAGGDNSPLHF. V is TRBV28 and J is TRBJ1-6; 8 bases agree with TRBD1. The CDR3 is 16 amino acids. Per the germline V gene, CDR1 is MDHEN and CDR2 is SYDVKM. V lost 4 bases to trimming and J lost 5 bases; unmatched junction nucleotides: 7.

The chain couples TRBV7-6 to TRBJ2-3, with 8 bases matching TRBD2. J lost 1 base, V lost 5 bases, and 8 bases had no gene match. CDR3 length: 16 residues. Germline V gene lookup returns CDR1 SGHVS and CDR2 FNYEAQ. The CDR3, as DNA: TGTGCCAGCAGCCCTCAAAGCGGGGGCCGCACAGATACGCAGTATTTT. It yields the protein CASSPQSGGRTDTQYF.